This T cell receptor (beta chain) derives from a study of T cell repertoires in cytomegalovirus infection. On the study more broadly: In the study, CMV epitopes included recently identified HLA-C-restricted and well-studied HLA-B-restricted ones. Both CMV infection and a matching HLA type were indicated by public TCR beta signatures. Study outcomes and limitations: HLA-C-restricted CMV-specific TCR beta clonotypes prevailed in the ex vivo response. Carriers of CMV plus the relevant HLA were identified by cumulative public TCR beta family frequency.

MiXCR was run by TCRdb on the reads, yielding one entry per CDR3 protein. The sample holds 700,000 to 900,000 distinct CDR3 sequences; 25% to 30% are singletons and the top ten take roughly 14%. The CDR3 sequence is 14 residues long. Trimming removed 4 bases at V and 7 bases at J, with 11 bases between. Germline values: CDR1 MDHEN, CDR2 SYDVKM. This clonotype was seen many times. As yet, its antigen is unknown. Material: cultured CD8+ T cells from PBMCs, obtained from culture after CMV antigen stimulation. The chain links TRBV28 to TRBJ1-6; perhaps TRBD1 as D (6 bases). The receptor's source is a human donor in good health (CMV status not recorded). Some clones in this sample may be carry-over from other donors' samples. The CDR3 loop is CASSYRVGNSPLHF. CDR3 nucleotides: TGTGCCAGCAGTTACAGGGTCGGGAATTCACCCCTCCACTTT.